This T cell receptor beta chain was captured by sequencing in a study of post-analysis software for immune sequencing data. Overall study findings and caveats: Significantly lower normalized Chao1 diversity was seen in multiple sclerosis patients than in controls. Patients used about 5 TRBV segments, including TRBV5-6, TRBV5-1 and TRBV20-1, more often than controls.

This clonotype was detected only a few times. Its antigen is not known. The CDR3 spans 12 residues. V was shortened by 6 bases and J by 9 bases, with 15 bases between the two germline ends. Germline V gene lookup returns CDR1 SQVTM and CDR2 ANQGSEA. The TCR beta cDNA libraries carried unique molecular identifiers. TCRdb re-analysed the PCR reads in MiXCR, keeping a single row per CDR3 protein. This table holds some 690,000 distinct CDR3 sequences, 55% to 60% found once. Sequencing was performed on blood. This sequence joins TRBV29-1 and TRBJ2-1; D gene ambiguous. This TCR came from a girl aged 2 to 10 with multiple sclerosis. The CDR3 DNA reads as TGCAGCGTGGCAACTATCCTCGGTGAGCAGTTCTTC. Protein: CSVATILGEQFF.